The entry that follows covers one T cell receptor beta chain sequence. What it binds is unknown. The data were taken from a study of T-cell memory formation after mild COVID-19. Study outcomes and limitations: Clones that shrank (day 15 to 85) were balanced CD4/CD8, whereas later expanders leaned CD4+.

cDNA libraries for TCR alpha and TCR beta, carrying sample barcodes and UMIs, came from 5'RACE with constant-segment primers. TCRdb called the 5' RACE reads again in MiXCR, with one record for every CDR3 protein. The data contain some 410,000 distinct CDR3 sequences, about 22% of them singletons. The CDR3 consists of 16 residues. Per the germline V gene, CDR1 is SGHAT and CDR2 is FQDESV (reference sequence). The V gene end was trimmed by 1 base and the J gene end by 6 bases; junction bases not matched to a gene: 7. The sequenced sample consisted of PBMCs or a T cell subset sorted from them (not recorded which). The clonotype comes from an adult woman who had mild COVID-19 (a few samples of this study predate the infection). Cell type and time point are not known. The chain is built from TRBV11-1 and TRBJ2-2; the match to TRBD2 covers 8 bases. In DNA form, the CDR3 reads TGTGCCAGCAGCTTAGAGGTTAGCGGGATCGCCGGGGAGCTGTTTTTT. This codes for CASSLEVSGIAGELFF.